The present entry profiles one T cell receptor beta chain with its context. The antigen it binds to is not known. Base qualities are missing; no much larger clone stands one base away. The data are from a study of CD8+ T cells in alopecia areata (dated by TCRdb to the late 2010s). As for the study more broadly: The treated patients, all with moderate-to-severe alopecia areata, were enrolled in an open-label pilot trial of oral tofacitinib given at 5 to 10 mg twice daily. On the human side, TCRbeta sequencing was run on scalp tissue and on sorted CD4+ and CD8+ peripheral blood T cells from healthy controls and from alopecia areata patients with either patchy or totalis/universalis disease. Scalp clonality was compared across normal scalp (n=4), patchy alopecia areata scalp (n=8), and alopecia totalis/universalis scalp (n=8). Tofacitinib-treated patients had biopsies at baseline and at 4 and 24 weeks of treatment, with a later scalp biopsy in several patients. TCRbeta CDR3 regions were amplified by immunoSEQ multiplex PCR using 35 Vbeta forward and 13 Jbeta reverse primers. The RNA source kit depended on sample type: the PAXgene miRNA kit for fixed scalp, the miRNeasy kit for PBMCs, and the RNeasy kit for mouse skin. Tofacitinib was given for 6 to 18 months, followed by 6 months of follow-up off drug to assess delayed response and recurrence. The study used high-throughput TCRbeta sequencing to examine T cell clonal expansion in alopecia areata, in both the C3H/HeJ mouse model and human patients.

The time point label on this specimen signifies: baseline before oral tofacitinib. From alopecia areata patients, peripheral blood was collected along with lesional scalp punch biopsies. PBMCs were separated by density centrifugation and stained for CD3, CD4 and CD8, after which CD4+ and CD8+ T cells were sorted on a FACSAria. The CDR3 runs 13 residues from the cysteine to the phenylalanine. Only the CDR3 DNA stays, 39 bases, in frame from base 1. Trimming costs V 8 bases and J 0 bases, and their ends lie 11 bases apart. Per the germline V gene, SGHRS is the CDR1 and YFSETQ is the CDR2. Points the paper makes about the study in general: Shared TCR sequences between patients were less evident than in mice, which may be partly attributable to HLA diversity in the patient population. Resident alphabeta T cells in normal human skin are also sequenced, complicating scalp TCR repertoire analysis, unlike mouse skin dominated by gammadelta T cells. Higher clonality and more expanded CD8+ clones were observed in lesional scalp than in normal scalp, particularly in alopecia totalis/universalis, a finding suggestive of antigenic drive.

The library relied on the immunoSEQ multiplex PCR assay. For TCR sequencing, RNA was extracted from every sample and reverse transcribed into cDNA to serve as template. SuperScript III was used for first-strand cDNA synthesis, primed with a 2:1 mix of oligo-dT and random hexamers. Amplification bias was assessed with a synthetic immune receptor repertoire, and residual bias was removed computationally. The authors' analysis ran thus. After raw reads were preprocessed to remove errors, the CDR3 was defined following IMGT conventions as running from the conserved cysteine to phenylalanine. Clonality was computed by normalizing Shannon entropy by log2 of the number of productive unique TCRs and subtracting the result from 1. Whether each scalp clone was CD4 or CD8 was inferred by checking scalp TCRbeta sequences against the CD4 and CD8 repertoires from sorted blood. Here the immuneACCESS table is served through TCRdb, limited to in-frame sequences with V and J called. Missing clones are a known gap in these copies; in checked studies unresolved V genes cover under half, and the rest lacks a known reason. V and J calls plus clone size are reproduced from that table; the DNA served to infer D and trimming. Present in this sample are fewer than 200,000 clones, 50% to 75% of which were seen just once. The ten largest clones represent around 15% of the sample.

The receptor's source is a human donor with alopecia areata. The sample in question was CD4+ T cells sorted from blood, obtained at week 0. The chain uses TRBV5-1 and TRBJ2-5; the D gene lacks a confident call. The CDR3 corresponds to CASSRWDQETQYF. The DNA reads TGCGCCAGTAGTCGTTGGGACCAAGAGACCCAGTACTTC. When the CDR3 is completed using the reference TRBV5-1 and TRBJ2-5 genes on either side, the full variable domain is KAGVTQTPRYLIKTRGQQVTLSCSPISGHRSVSWYQQTPGQGLQFLFEYFSETQRNKGNFPGRFSGRQFSNSRSEMNVSTLELGDSALYLCASSRWDQETQYFGPGTRLLVL.